These 29 T cell receptor beta chains were sequenced from one sample in a study of blood T cell repertoires in COVID-19. This table comes from immunoSEQ multiplex PCR, and its TCRdb copy is limited to in-frame clones, with some not included. The sample lists approximately 70,000 clones, approximately 90% occurring once. Sequenced sample: peripheral blood. The receptors were sampled from a woman of 80 years or more with active COVID-19.

The rearrangement joins TRBV27 to TRBJ2-7; maybe TRBD2 (6 bases). Deletions cut 0 bases from V and 3 bases from J, with 21 bases between. CDR3 size: 18 residues. Germline-derived CDR1 and CDR2 are MNHEY and SMNVEV (reference sequence). CDR3 sequence reads: CASSLSPGLGLGVYEQYF. In DNA, the CDR3 is TGTGCCAGCAGTTTATCCCCGGGACTGGGATTAGGGGTCTACGAGCAGTACTTC.

In this sample, this clone turned up a few times. V gene TRBV11-1 combines with J gene TRBJ2-3; 7 nucleotides agree with TRBD2. CDR1 and CDR2 (germline): SGHAT, FQDESV (reference sequence). Trimming removed 5 bases from V and 2 bases from J; junction bases left unmatched: 4. This CDR3 is built from 14 residues. CDR3 loop: CASSLRLATDTQYF. CDR3 DNA: TGTGCCAGCAGCCTTAGACTAGCCACAGATACGCAGTATTTT.

In regard to this clone: At one of its ends the junction is not consistent with the germline gene, which may arise from a read error. The V call is TRBV29-1, the J call TRBJ2-5; weak D call: TRBD2 (5 bases). The CDR3 spans 14 residues. Germline loops: CDR1 SQVTM, CDR2 ANQGSEA. CDR3 protein: CSVEGGPGSETQYF. CDR3 in DNA: TGCAGCGTGGAAGGCGGTCCGGGGAGCGAGACCCAGTACTTC.

Written as DNA, the CDR3 is TGCAGTGCTAGTCCCGGAGGGGGGACAGGCTCTTACGGCTACACCTTC. Translated: CSASPGGGTGSYGYTF. V usage is TRBV20-1 and J usage is TRBJ1-2, with 8 bases that match TRBD1. Germline CDR1 reads DFQATT; CDR2 reads SNEGSKA (reference sequence). V lost 3 bases and J lost 8; bases outside the gene matches: 17. This CDR3 contains 16 residues.

V and J are TRBV7-3 and TRBJ2-1, with 12 bases aligning to TRBD2. Germline lookup yields CDR1 SGHTA and CDR2 FQGTGA. Trimming cost V 2 bases and J 9 bases; bases outside gene matches: 5. The CDR3 runs 15 residues. The CDR3 protein is CASSLVASGRGEQFF. As DNA, the CDR3 is TGTGCCAGCAGCTTAGTAGCTAGCGGGAGGGGTGAGCAGTTCTTC.

J is TRBJ1-5 and V is TRBV3-1 (or the pseudogene TRBV3-2); unclear D gene. The germline CDR1 and CDR2 sequences are LGHDT and YNNKEL (reference sequence). V lost 6 bases to trimming and J lost 1 base, with 10 bases between them. The CDR3 length is 14 residues. The CDR3 DNA follows: TGTGCCAGCAGTTTTAGTGAAAGCAATCAGCCCCAGCATTTT. Translating gives CASSFSESNQPQHF.

This chain links TRBV5-1 with TRBJ2-2; TRBD2 agrees at 9 bases. The CDR3 loop spans 15 amino acids. Germline lookup yields CDR1 SGHRS and CDR2 YFSETQ. V shed 4 bases, J shed 4 bases, and the junction held 5 bases outside the gene matches. CDR3 coding DNA: TGCGCCAGCAGCCCTCTAGCGGGAAGCACCGGGGAGCTGTTTTTT. Translating gives CASSPLAGSTGELFF.

This clone occurred once. The chain is built from TRBV28 and TRBJ2-7, with a possible D match to TRBD2 (5 bases). The ends were cut back, 1 base at V and 1 base at J, with 17 bases in the middle. The CDR3 is 17 amino acids. CDR1 is MDHEN and CDR2 is SYDVKM in the germline V gene. The DNA of the CDR3 is TGTGCCAGCAGTTTATACCACCGGGGTTGGGGATCCTACGAGCAGTACTTC. Amino acids: CASSLYHRGWGSYEQYF. Combining the CDR3 with reference TRBV28 and TRBJ2-7 gives the whole variable domain DVKVTQSSRYLVKRTGEKVFLECVQDMDHENMFWYRQDPGLGLRLIYFSYDVKMKEKGDIPEGYSVSREKKERFSLILESASTNQTSMYLCASSLYHRGWGSYEQYFGPGTRLTVT.

This clone was counted once. The gene calls are TRBV20-1 and TRBJ2-3, with a possible D match to TRBD2 (6 bases). Germline CDR1 reads DFQATT; CDR2 reads SNEGSKA (reference sequence). Trimming shortened V by 4 bases and J by 0 bases, and 17 bases separated the two germline ends. The CDR3 length is 16 residues. CDR3 residues: CSATDRAGYSTDTQYF. The CDR3 nucleotides read TGCAGTGCTACTGACAGAGCGGGCTACAGCACAGATACGCAGTATTTT.

The rearrangement uses TRBV7-2 and TRBJ2-7; TRBD2 is a possible D gene (6 bases). The CDR3 is made up of 14 amino acids. Germline lookup yields CDR1 SGHTA and CDR2 FQGNSA. Trimming pared 1 base from V and 0 bases from J, leaving 7 bases between. The CDR3, as DNA: TGTGCCAGCAGCTTAGGCGGGAACTCCTACGAGCAGTACTTC. The encoded protein is CASSLGGNSYEQYF. Filled out from reference TRBV7-2 and TRBJ2-7, the complete variable domain reads GAGVSQSPSNKVTEKGKDVELRCDPISGHTALYWYRQSLGQGLEFLIYFQGNSAPDKSGLPSDRFSAERTGGSVSTLTIQRTQQEDSAVYLCASSLGGNSYEQYFGPGTRLTVT.

The chain couples TRBV7-9 to TRBJ2-3; 7 bases match TRBD2. Looked up from germline, CDR1 is SEHNR and CDR2 is FQNEAQ (reference sequence). V trimming: 5 bases; J trimming: 6 bases; junction bases outside the gene matches: 17. This CDR3 has 17 residues. DNA for the CDR3: TGTGCCAGCAGCAAACGACTAGCACCCGGAGGAGAGGATACGCAGTATTTT. Translation: CASSKRLAPGGEDTQYF.

V gene TRBV7-9 combines with J gene TRBJ2-5; tentative D call: TRBD2 (5 bases). V was cut by 11 bases and J by 6 bases, with 13 bases left in between. Germline V gene lookup returns CDR1 SEHNR and CDR2 FQNEAQ (reference sequence). The CDR3 is made up of 11 amino acids. This CDR3 is CADLTGKTQYF. The CDR3 nucleotides read TGTGCCGATTTAACGGGAAAGACCCAGTACTTC.

In the case of this clone: A junction boundary mismatches the germline segment, possibly from a read error. The chain links TRBV28 to TRBJ1-1; D uncertain. CDR1 and CDR2 from the germline V gene are MDHEN and SYDVKM. CDR3 length: 12 residues. The CDR3 here is CASSSRGTAAFF. As DNA, the CDR3 is TGTGCCAGCAGTTCCCGGGGAACTGCAGCTTTCTTT. The full variable domain, rest sourced from reference TRBV28 and TRBJ1-1, is DVKVTQSSRYLVKRTGEKVFLECVQDMDHENMFWYRQDPGLGLRLIYFSYDVKMKEKGDIPEGYSVSREKKERFSLILESASTNQTSMYLCASSSRGTAAFFGQGTRLTVV.

This rearrangement joins TRBV7-2 to TRBJ1-3; a possible D gene is TRBD1 (6 bases). Germline V gene lookup returns CDR1 SGHTA and CDR2 FQGNSA. V gave up 5 bases and J gave up 0 bases, with 17 bases separating them. The CDR3 length is 17 residues. The chain's CDR3 is CASSRGGATVSGNTIYF. DNA for the CDR3: TGTGCCAGCAGCCGGGGGGGGGCGACAGTCTCTGGAAACACCATATATTTT.

The V call is TRBV10-3, the J call TRBJ2-5, with a weak D call TRBD2 (5 bases). There are 13 residues in the CDR3. Between the trimmed V and J ends, which lost 4 bases and 3 bases, there was a span of 9 bases. The germline V gene has CDR1 ENHRY and CDR2 SYGVKD. Here the CDR3 reads CAISGGSKETQYF. DNA for the CDR3: TGTGCCATCAGTGGAGGGTCAAAAGAGACCCAGTACTTC.

The chain carries TRBV19 and TRBJ2-3; D unclear. This CDR3 contains 11 residues. V was pared by 3 bases and J by 6 bases, with 4 bases between. Germline loops: CDR1 LNHDA, CDR2 SQIVND (reference sequence). The CDR3 DNA sequence: TGTGCCAGTAGTATTCAGGATACGCAGTATTTT. Amino acids: CASSIQDTQYF.

The chain has TRBV4-3 and TRBJ1-2; D is possibly TRBD1 (5 bases). Germline V gene sequence: CDR1 LGHNA, CDR2 YSLEER. The CDR3 has 15 residues. The V end was cut by 0 bases, the J end by 1 base, with 9 bases between. The chain's CDR3 is CASSQDHQGNYGYTF. DNA of the CDR3: TGCGCCAGCAGCCAAGATCATCAGGGTAACTATGGCTACACCTTC.

The CDR3 DNA reads as TGTGCCAGCAGTTACCCGGGACTAGCGGGAGAATATATGGGTGAGCAGTTCTTC. Translating gives CASSYPGLAGEYMGEQFF. The chain recombines TRBV6-2 or TRBV6-3 with TRBJ2-1, with 14 bases aligning to TRBD2. The CDR3 has 18 residues. Germline lookup yields CDR1 MNHEY and CDR2 SVGEGT. The V segment lost 2 bases and the J segment 9 bases; nucleotides outside the gene matches: 12.

The rearrangement joins TRBV12-3 or TRBV12-4 to TRBJ2-5; no firm D call. The length of the CDR3 is 12 residues. Trimming shortened V by 3 bases and J by 4 bases, and 6 bases separated the two germline ends. The CDR3 DNA follows: TGTGCCAGCAGTTTCCTACTAGAGACCCAGTACTTC. Residues: CASSFLLETQYF.

The V call is TRBV5-1, the J call TRBJ2-1; TRBD2 matches at 7 bases. CDR3 size: 16 residues. Germline V gives CDR1 SGHRS, CDR2 YFSETQ. The V gene end was trimmed by 2 bases and the J gene end by 4 bases; junction bases not matched to a gene: 9. This CDR3 reads CASSFGLGVGYNEQFF. CDR3 nucleotide sequence: TGCGCCAGCAGCTTCGGACTAGGCGTCGGGTACAATGAGCAGTTCTTC.

This clone appeared a few times. The chain carries TRBV7-9 and TRBJ2-2; TRBD2 agrees at 10 bases. The CDR3 has 15 residues. Germline loops: CDR1 SEHNR, CDR2 FQNEAQ (reference sequence). Trimming took 0 bases from V and 6 from J; bases not matched to a gene: 1. The CDR3: CASSLAAGGPGELFF. As DNA, the CDR3 is TGTGCCAGCAGCTTAGCAGCGGGAGGGCCCGGGGAGCTGTTTTTT.

The genes are TRBV28 and TRBJ2-7, with 8 bases fitting TRBD2. CDR1 is MDHEN, CDR2 SYDVKM, per germline. This CDR3 spans 14 amino acids. With 7 bases clipped from V and 2 bases from J, the junction kept 7 bases outside the gene matches. In DNA form, the CDR3 reads TGTGCCAGCACCCGTGTTAGCGGGACCTACGAGCAGTACTTC. This codes for CASTRVSGTYEQYF.

This clone is a singleton in its sample. This chain joins TRBV11-3 and TRBJ2-1; D may be TRBD2 (5 bases). The germline V and J ends were trimmed by 5 bases and 4 bases, with 18 bases remaining between them. There are 16 residues in the CDR3. CDR1 SGHNT and CDR2 YENEEA come from the germline V gene. CDR3 nucleotide sequence: TGTGCCAGCAGCCGAGGCATAAGCGGTACATACAATGAGCAGTTCTTC. The encoded protein is CASSRGISGTYNEQFF.

The rearrangement links TRBV5-5 to TRBJ2-5, with 8 nucleotides matching TRBD2. This CDR3 comprises 13 residues. The trim removed 3 bases at V and 5 bases at J, leaving 3 bases unmatched. Per germline, CDR1 SGHKS and CDR2 YYEKEE (reference sequence). The CDR3: CASSSGTRETQYF. The CDR3 bases are TGTGCCAGCAGCTCCGGGACTAGGGAGACCCAGTACTTC.

This chain links TRBV19 with TRBJ2-3; 7 nucleotides match TRBD1. CDR1 and CDR2 (germline): LNHDA, SQIVND (reference sequence). The CDR3 extends over 14 amino acids. Trimming removed 4 bases from V and 3 bases from J; junction bases left unmatched: 4. CDR3 loop: CASSKQGVTDTQYF. The DNA for the CDR3 is TGTGCCAGTAGTAAGCAGGGGGTGACAGATACGCAGTATTTT. Complete variable domain (other parts from reference TRBV19 and TRBJ2-3): DGGITQSPKYLFRKEGQNVTLSCEQNLNHDAMYWYRQDPGQGLRLIYYSQIVNDFQKGDIAEGYSVSREKKESFPLTVTSAQKNPTAFYLCASSKQGVTDTQYFGPGTRLTVL.

The rearrangement joins TRBV13 to TRBJ2-1; D is possibly TRBD2 (5 bases). Germline V CDR1 and CDR2: PRHDT, FYEKMQ (reference sequence). The CDR3 is 15 amino acids. V dropped 1 base and J dropped 4 bases, with 11 bases sitting between them. The CDR3 DNA follows: TGTGCCAGCAGCTTAGTGCGGGCAGGTTACAATGAGCAGTTCTTC. The encoded protein is CASSLVRAGYNEQFF.

In this sample, this clone turned up once. The V call is TRBV5-4, the J call TRBJ2-3; tentatively, D is TRBD1 (5 bases). This CDR3 region has 15 residues. The V end lost 4 bases, the J end lost 1 base, and 13 bases lay between the germline ends. Germline CDR1 SGHNT, CDR2 YYREEE (reference sequence). In DNA, the CDR3 is TGTGCCAGCAGCCTCCAGGGTGGGGGCACAGATACGCAGTATTTT. This sequence encodes CASSLQGGGTDTQYF. Full variable domain (rest looked up from reference TRBV5-4 and TRBJ2-3): ETGVTQSPTHLIKTRGQQVTLRCSSQSGHNTVSWYQQALGQGPQFIFQYYREEENGRGNFPPRFSGLQFPNYSSELNVNALELDDSALYLCASSLQGGGTDTQYFGPGTRLTVL.

This clone showed up just once. The CDR3 loop reads CASSRTTSSVVETQYF. The DNA for the CDR3 is TGTGCCAGCAGCCGCACGACTAGTTCGGTGGTGGAGACCCAGTACTTC. The chain recombines TRBV28 with TRBJ2-5; D is possibly TRBD2 (6 bases). Germline CDR1 and CDR2: MDHEN and SYDVKM. CDR3 length: 16 residues. Trimming removed 6 bases at V and 5 bases at J, with 22 bases between.

The gene calls are TRBV27 and TRBJ2-7, with 7 nucleotides matching TRBD2. This CDR3 has 16 residues. J lost 6 bases, V lost 6 bases, and 17 bases had no gene match. The germline CDR1 and CDR2 sequences are MNHEY and SMNVEV (reference sequence). The CDR3 nucleotides are TGTGCCAGCAGCTCCTCTCTAGCGGACGTCCGTGTCGAGCAGTACTTC. It yields the protein CASSSSLADVRVEQYF.